Sequencing of this T cell receptor beta chain was carried out in a study of T cells in pancreatic ductal adenocarcinoma. Surgery without prior neoadjuvant therapy was the treatment of the selected pancreatic ductal adenocarcinoma patients. This clone came up once. The method was immunoSEQ multiplex PCR; TCRdb's version includes in-frame clones alone and lacks a portion of them. This sample yields over 85,000 clones, of which 90% to 95% are seen a single time; about 3.4% belongs to the top ten. This CDR3 contains 17 residues. V trimming: 1 base; J trimming: 4 bases; junction bases outside the gene matches: 7. In germline, CDR1 is PRHDT, CDR2 FYEKMQ (reference sequence).

The sequence derives from a human donor with pancreatic ductal adenocarcinoma. The chain joins TRBV13 to TRBJ2-2; 9 bases are shared with TRBD2. Sample: PBMCs. Written as DNA, the CDR3 is TGTGCCAGCAGCTTAGAGAGGGTAGCGGGAGCCACCGGGGAGCTGTTTTTT. Translating it yields CASSLERVAGATGELFF.